These T cell receptor beta chains were read from a single sample in a study of T cell responses to AZD1222 COVID-19 vaccine. Only in-frame clones appear in the TCRdb table, and some are missing; sequencing was by immunoSEQ multiplex PCR. The table lists about 110,000 clones, around 92% of them singletons. Sequencing was performed on peripheral blood, taken on day 0 of AZD1222 vaccination. Receptor source: an adult in good health. The CDR3 runs from the conserved cysteine through the conserved F or W. The D gene is left open where the match is weak. Size is stated for part of the rows, as once, few or many counts, or as a class when the clone is expanded.

DNA: TGTGCCAGCCTCCATTGGACAGGTTATAACACCGGGGAGCTGTTTTTT
CDR3: CASLHWTGYNTGELFF
J: TRBJ2-2
D: TRBD1
V: TRBV18
size: .

DNA: TGTGCCAGCAGTGAACAAAATAACTATGGCTACACCTTC
CDR3: CASSEQNNYGYTF
J: TRBJ1-2
D: .
V: TRBV6-1
size: .

DNA: TGTGCCACCAGCAGGGGACAGGGGACTTCACCCCTCCACTTT
CDR3: CATSRGQGTSPLHF
J: TRBJ1-6
D: TRBD1
V: TRBV15
size: .

DNA: TGTGCCTCTCAGGGCCTCCACGAGCAGTACTTC
CDR3: CASQGLHEQYF
J: TRBJ2-7
D: .
V: TRBV28
size: .

DNA: TGCGCCAGCAAAGCCAAAAACATTCAGTACTTC
CDR3: CASKAKNIQYF
J: TRBJ2-4
D: .
V: TRBV5-1
size: .

DNA: TGTGCCAGCTCAATAACAGGTCGGGACACTGAAGCTTTCTTT
CDR3: CASSITGRDTEAFF
J: TRBJ1-1
D: .
V: TRBV18
size: .

DNA: TGCGCCAGCAGCCCCGCTCCTACAGGGGGCAATTCACCCCTCCACTTT
CDR3: CASSPAPTGGNSPLHF
J: TRBJ1-6
D: TRBD1
V: TRBV5-1
size: .

DNA: TGTGCCAGCAGTGAACTAGCGGACACCGGGGAGCTGTTTTTT
CDR3: CASSELADTGELFF
J: TRBJ2-2
D: TRBD2
V: TRBV6-1
size: .

DNA: TGTGCCAGCAGTTACTCCGGGCGGGACTATGGCTACACCTTC
CDR3: CASSYSGRDYGYTF
J: TRBJ1-2
D: .
V: TRBV6-5
size: .

DNA: TGTGCCAGTAGTATGGGGGGGGGAGCTTTCTTT
CDR3: CASSMGGGAFF
J: TRBJ1-1
D: .
V: TRBV19
size: .

DNA: TGTGCCAGCAGTTTAGCTCCGAATCAGCCCCAGCATTTT
CDR3: CASSLAPNQPQHF
J: TRBJ1-5
D: .
V: TRBV12-3/TRBV12-4
size: .

DNA: TGTGCCAGCAGCTTAGATCAAAGGACAAGGAACACTGAAGCTTTCTTT
CDR3: CASSLDQRTRNTEAFF
J: TRBJ1-1
D: .
V: TRBV11-2
size: .

DNA: TGTGCCAGCAGCTTAGGGGACAGGGGGCCTACTGAAGCTTTCTTT
CDR3: CASSLGDRGPTEAFF
J: TRBJ1-1
D: TRBD1
V: TRBV7-9
size: once

DNA: TGTGCCAGCAGTTCAATACCAACAGGGGGCGCATGGAACGAGCAGTACTTC
CDR3: CASSSIPTGGAWNEQYF
J: TRBJ2-7
D: TRBD1
V: TRBV27
size: once

DNA: TGTGCCAGCAGCTTAAACCCAGCAGGGGTTAATGAAAAACTGTTTTTT
CDR3: CASSLNPAGVNEKLFF
J: TRBJ1-4
D: .
V: TRBV7-9
size: .

DNA: TGTGCCAGTAGTATAGTGGGGGCGAACGGCTACACCTTC
CDR3: CASSIVGANGYTF
J: TRBJ1-2
D: .
V: TRBV19
size: .

DNA: TGTGCCAGCAGCTCAAGACTAGCGGGGTTCCCGGGTACGCAGTATTTT
CDR3: CASSSRLAGFPGTQYF
J: TRBJ2-3
D: TRBD2
V: TRBV5-4
size: .

DNA: TGTGCAAGTCGCTTAGCAGGAGGACTGCCGAGGGGAGAGACCCAGTACTTC
CDR3: CASRLAGGLPRGETQYF
J: TRBJ2-5
D: .
V: TRBV12-2
size: .

DNA: TGTGCCAGCAGTTTTTTAGAGAACACCGGGGAGCTGTTTTTT
CDR3: CASSFLENTGELFF
J: TRBJ2-2
D: .
V: TRBV27
size: .

DNA: TGTGCCAGCAGCTCATGGACCGCGAGCACTGAAGCTTTCTTT
CDR3: CASSSWTASTEAFF
J: TRBJ1-1
D: .
V: TRBV13
size: .

DNA: TGTGCCAGCAGCCTGCAGCAGGGCCTTCGCACGAAGCAGTACTTC
CDR3: CASSLQQGLRTKQYF
J: TRBJ2-7
D: .
V: TRBV27
size: .

DNA: TGCGCCAGCGGACTAGCGGGCGAGGGTGGGACCCAGTACTTC
CDR3: CASGLAGEGGTQYF
J: TRBJ2-5
D: TRBD2
V: TRBV5-1
size: .

DNA: TGCGCACGGGGGGGGGACAGCGAAGAGACCCAGTACTTC
CDR3: CARGGDSEETQYF
J: TRBJ2-5
D: .
V: TRBV10-1
size: .

DNA: TGTGCCAGCAGCTCCCTTGGGACAGGATATCGGGAGCAGTACTTC
CDR3: CASSSLGTGYREQYF
J: TRBJ2-7
D: TRBD1
V: TRBV6-5
size: once

DNA: TGTGCCAGCAGCCAAGGAAACAGGGGATTAACTGAAGCTTTCTTT
CDR3: CASSQGNRGLTEAFF
J: TRBJ1-1
D: TRBD1
V: TRBV4-2
size: .

DNA: TGTGCCAGCAGCCAAGGATACACAGGGAACTATGGCTACACCTTC
CDR3: CASSQGYTGNYGYTF
J: TRBJ1-2
D: .
V: TRBV3-1/TRBV3-2
size: .

DNA: TGCAGCGTTAGGACAGCCACCACCTACGAGCAGTACTTC
CDR3: CSVRTATTYEQYF
J: TRBJ2-7
D: .
V: TRBV29-1
size: .

DNA: TGTGCCTGGAGTCTTGGGCCAGGCTATGGCTACACCTTC
CDR3: CAWSLGPGYGYTF
J: TRBJ1-2
D: .
V: TRBV30
size: .

DNA: TGTGCCAGCAGCTTTCGGCAGGGGTTCTACGAGCAGTACTTC
CDR3: CASSFRQGFYEQYF
J: TRBJ2-7
D: .
V: TRBV7-2
size: .

DNA: TGTGCCAGCAGCCAAGAGGGACAGGGAGGGGAAGGCTACACCTTC
CDR3: CASSQEGQGGEGYTF
J: TRBJ1-2
D: TRBD1
V: TRBV4-2
size: .

DNA: TGTGCCAGTAGGTGGATGAATAATTCACCCCTCCACTTT
CDR3: CASRWMNNSPLHF
J: TRBJ1-6
D: .
V: TRBV19
size: .

DNA: TGTGCCAGCAGCTTAAAGGGAGAGACCCAGTACTTC
CDR3: CASSLKGETQYF
J: TRBJ2-5
D: .
V: TRBV7-9
size: .

DNA: TGTGCCAGCAGCTTAGAAGGGTCAGGGCGGCGCTACGAGCAGTACTTC
CDR3: CASSLEGSGRRYEQYF
J: TRBJ2-7
D: .
V: TRBV11-3
size: once

DNA: TGTGCCAGCAGCCCGAGCGGCCAGGGGGGCTCCTACGAGCAGTACTTC
CDR3: CASSPSGQGGSYEQYF
J: TRBJ2-7
D: .
V: TRBV11-3
size: .

DNA: TGCGCCAGCACTCGACAGGGGAATCAGCCCCAGCATTTT
CDR3: CASTRQGNQPQHF
J: TRBJ1-5
D: TRBD1
V: TRBV10-2
size: .

DNA: TGTGCCAGTAGTACCCGGACAGGGGGCCAAGAGACCCAGTACTTC
CDR3: CASSTRTGGQETQYF
J: TRBJ2-5
D: TRBD1
V: TRBV19
size: .

DNA: TGTGCCAGCAGCCGGAACAGGGGACAAGAGACCCAGTACTTC
CDR3: CASSRNRGQETQYF
J: TRBJ2-5
D: TRBD1
V: TRBV5-4
size: once

DNA: TGTGCCAGCAGTTACTCTCCAGGGCCCTACGAGCAGTACTTC
CDR3: CASSYSPGPYEQYF
J: TRBJ2-7
D: .
V: TRBV6-5
size: .

DNA: TGTGCCAGCAGTGAAGACGGACTAGCGGGGCAAACCCAGTACTTC
CDR3: CASSEDGLAGQTQYF
J: TRBJ2-5
D: TRBD2
V: TRBV2
size: once

DNA: TGTGCCAGCAGTTACTCCGACAGGGGCCGATCAGATACGCAGTATTTT
CDR3: CASSYSDRGRSDTQYF
J: TRBJ2-3
D: TRBD1
V: TRBV6-5
size: .

DNA: TGTGCCTGGAGTGTAGGGAGAAGTAACTATGGCTACACCTTC
CDR3: CAWSVGRSNYGYTF
J: TRBJ1-2
D: .
V: TRBV30
size: .

DNA: TGTGCCACCAGAAGGGTGTCCAATTCACCCCTCCACTTT
CDR3: CATRRVSNSPLHF
J: TRBJ1-6
D: .
V: TRBV28
size: .

DNA: TGTGCCAGCAGTGACGGCGGTCCTGGCTACACCTTC
CDR3: CASSDGGPGYTF
J: TRBJ1-2
D: .
V: TRBV6-1
size: few

DNA: TGCAGTGCTAGTTTCAGGGCCAACTATGGCTACACCTTC
CDR3: CSASFRANYGYTF
J: TRBJ1-2
D: .
V: TRBV20-1
size: .

DNA: TGTGCCGCAACACCCGGGGCCAGCCTAGGGAGGACTGAAGCTTTCTTT
CDR3: CAATPGASLGRTEAFF
J: TRBJ1-1
D: .
V: TRBV28
size: few